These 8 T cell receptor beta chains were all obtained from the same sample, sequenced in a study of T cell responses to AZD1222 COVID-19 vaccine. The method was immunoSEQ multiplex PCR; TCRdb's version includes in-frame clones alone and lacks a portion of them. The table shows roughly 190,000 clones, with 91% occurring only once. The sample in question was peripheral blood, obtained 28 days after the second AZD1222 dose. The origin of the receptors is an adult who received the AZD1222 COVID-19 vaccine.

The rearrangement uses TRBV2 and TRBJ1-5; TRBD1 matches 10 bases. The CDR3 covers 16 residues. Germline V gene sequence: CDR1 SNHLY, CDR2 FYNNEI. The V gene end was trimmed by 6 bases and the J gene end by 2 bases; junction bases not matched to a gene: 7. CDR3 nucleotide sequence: TGTGCCAGCAGACCCCGACAGGGGGCAGGCAATCAGCCCCAGCATTTT. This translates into CASRPRQGAGNQPQHF. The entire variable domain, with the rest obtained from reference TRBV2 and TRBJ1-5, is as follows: EPEVTQTPSHQVTQMGQEVILRCVPISNHLYFYWYRQILGQKVEFLVSFYNNEISEKSEIFDDQFSVERPDGSNFTLKIRSTKLEDSAMYFCASRPRQGAGNQPQHFGDGTRLSIL.

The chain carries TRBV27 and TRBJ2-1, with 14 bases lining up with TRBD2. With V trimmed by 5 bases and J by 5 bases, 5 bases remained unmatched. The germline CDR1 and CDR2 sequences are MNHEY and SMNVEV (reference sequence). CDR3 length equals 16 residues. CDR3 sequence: CASSPRLAGGDNEQFF. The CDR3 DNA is TGTGCCAGCAGTCCCCGACTAGCGGGAGGGGACAATGAGCAGTTCTTC.

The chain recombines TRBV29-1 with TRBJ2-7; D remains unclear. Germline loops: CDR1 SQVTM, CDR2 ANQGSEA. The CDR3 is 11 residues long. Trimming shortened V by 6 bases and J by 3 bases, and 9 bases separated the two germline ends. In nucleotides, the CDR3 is TGCAGCGTCTCAGATGTCTACGAGCAGTACTTC. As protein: CSVSDVYEQYF.

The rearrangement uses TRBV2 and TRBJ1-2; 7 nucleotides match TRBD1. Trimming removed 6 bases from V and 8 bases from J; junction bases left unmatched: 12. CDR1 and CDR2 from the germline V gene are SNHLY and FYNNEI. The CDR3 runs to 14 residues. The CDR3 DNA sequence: TGTGCCAGCAGCCGCCGGGGCAGGGGGGAAGGCTACACCTTC. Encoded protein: CASSRRGRGEGYTF.

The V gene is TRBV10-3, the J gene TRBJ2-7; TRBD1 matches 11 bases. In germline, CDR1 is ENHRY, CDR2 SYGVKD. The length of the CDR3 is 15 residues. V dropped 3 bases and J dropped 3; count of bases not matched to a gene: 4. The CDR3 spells CAISEPGQGDYEQYF. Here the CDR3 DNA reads TGTGCCATCAGTGAACCGGGACAGGGGGACTACGAGCAGTACTTC.

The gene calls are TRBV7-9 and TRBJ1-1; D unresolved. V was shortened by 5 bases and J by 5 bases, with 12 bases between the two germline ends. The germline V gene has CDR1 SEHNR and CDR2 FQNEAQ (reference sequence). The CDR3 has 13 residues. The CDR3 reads CASSERSGTEAFF. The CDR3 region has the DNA TGTGCCAGCAGCGAACGGTCGGGGACTGAAGCTTTCTTT.

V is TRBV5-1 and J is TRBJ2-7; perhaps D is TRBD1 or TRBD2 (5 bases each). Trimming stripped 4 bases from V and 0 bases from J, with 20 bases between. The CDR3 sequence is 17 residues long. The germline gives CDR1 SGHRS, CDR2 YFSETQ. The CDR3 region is CASSRVGTGRSSYEQYF. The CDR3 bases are TGCGCCAGCAGCAGGGTGGGTACGGGGCGTTCCTCCTACGAGCAGTACTTC.

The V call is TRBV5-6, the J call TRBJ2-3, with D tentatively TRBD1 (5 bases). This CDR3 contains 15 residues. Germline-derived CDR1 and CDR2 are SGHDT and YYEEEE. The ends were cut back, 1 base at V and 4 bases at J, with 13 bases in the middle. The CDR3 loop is CASSLLGAAADTQYF. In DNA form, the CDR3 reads TGTGCCAGCAGCTTGTTAGGGGCCGCGGCAGATACGCAGTATTTT.